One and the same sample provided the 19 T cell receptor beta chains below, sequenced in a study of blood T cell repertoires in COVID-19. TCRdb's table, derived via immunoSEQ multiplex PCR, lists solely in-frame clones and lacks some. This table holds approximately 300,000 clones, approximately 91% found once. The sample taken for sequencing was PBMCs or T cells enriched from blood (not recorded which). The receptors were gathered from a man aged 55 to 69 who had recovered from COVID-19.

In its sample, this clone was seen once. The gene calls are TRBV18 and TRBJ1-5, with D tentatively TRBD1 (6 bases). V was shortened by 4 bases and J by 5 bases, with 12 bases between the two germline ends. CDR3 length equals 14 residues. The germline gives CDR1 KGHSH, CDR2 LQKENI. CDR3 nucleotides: TGTGCCAGCTCACTTTCAGGGGTGGATCAGCCCCAGCATTTT. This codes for CASSLSGVDQPQHF.

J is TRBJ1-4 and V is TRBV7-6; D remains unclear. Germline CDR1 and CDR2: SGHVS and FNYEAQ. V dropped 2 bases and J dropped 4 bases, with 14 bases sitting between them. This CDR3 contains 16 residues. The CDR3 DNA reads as TGTGCCAGCAGCTTATATGACCGGCAGGTTAATGAAAAACTGTTTTTT. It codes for CASSLYDRQVNEKLFF. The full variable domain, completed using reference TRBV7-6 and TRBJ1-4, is GAGVSQSPRYKVTKRGQDVALRCDPISGHVSLYWYRQALGQGPEFLTYFNYEAQQDKSGLPNDRFSAERPEGSISTLTIQRTEQRDSAMYRCASSLYDRQVNEKLFFGSGTQLSVL.

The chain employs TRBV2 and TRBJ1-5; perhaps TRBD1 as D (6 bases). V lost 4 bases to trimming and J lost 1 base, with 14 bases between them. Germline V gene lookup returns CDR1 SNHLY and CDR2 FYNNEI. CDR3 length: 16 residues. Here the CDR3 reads CASSGKRQASNQPQHF. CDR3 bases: TGTGCCAGCAGTGGGAAAAGACAGGCGAGCAATCAGCCCCAGCATTTT.

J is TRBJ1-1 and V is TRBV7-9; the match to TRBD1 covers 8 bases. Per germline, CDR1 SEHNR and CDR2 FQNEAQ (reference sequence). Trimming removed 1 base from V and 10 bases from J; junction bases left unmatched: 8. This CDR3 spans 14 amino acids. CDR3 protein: CASSLGAGGVSAFF. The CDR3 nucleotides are TGTGCCAGCAGCTTAGGGGCAGGGGGCGTATCAGCTTTCTTT. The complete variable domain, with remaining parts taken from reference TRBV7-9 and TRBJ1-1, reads DTGVSQNPRHKITKRGQNVTFRCDPISEHNRLYWYRQTLGQGPEFLTYFQNEAQLEKSRLLSDRFSAERPKGSFSTLEIQRTEQGDSAMYLCASSLGAGGVSAFFGQGTRLTVV.

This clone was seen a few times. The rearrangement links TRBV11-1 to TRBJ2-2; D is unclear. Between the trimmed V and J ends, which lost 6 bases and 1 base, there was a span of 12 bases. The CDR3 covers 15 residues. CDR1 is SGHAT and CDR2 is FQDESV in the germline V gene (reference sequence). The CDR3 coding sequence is TGTGCCAGCAGGACAATTGGATTGAACACCGGGGAGCTGTTTTTT. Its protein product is CASRTIGLNTGELFF. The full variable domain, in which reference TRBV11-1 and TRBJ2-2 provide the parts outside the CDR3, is EAEVAQSPRYKITEKSQAVAFWCDPISGHATLYWYRQILGQGPELLVQFQDESVVDDSQLPKDRFSAERLKGVDSTLKIQPAELGDSAMYLCASRTIGLNTGELFFGEGSRLTVL.

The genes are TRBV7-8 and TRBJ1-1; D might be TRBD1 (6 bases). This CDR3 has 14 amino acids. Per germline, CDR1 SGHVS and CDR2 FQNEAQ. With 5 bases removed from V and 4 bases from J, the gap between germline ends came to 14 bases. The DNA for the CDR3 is TGTGCCAGCAGCCTACAGGGAAAAGGCACTGAAGCTTTCTTT. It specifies CASSLQGKGTEAFF.

The CDR3: CASRPLGETNEKLFF. The DNA for the CDR3 is TGTGCCAGCAGACCCTTGGGAGAGACTAATGAAAAACTGTTTTTT. The genes are TRBV6-5 and TRBJ1-4; D ambiguous. V was trimmed by 6 bases and J by 2 bases, leaving 13 bases between them. In germline, CDR1 is MNHEY, CDR2 SVGAGI. The CDR3 consists of 15 residues.

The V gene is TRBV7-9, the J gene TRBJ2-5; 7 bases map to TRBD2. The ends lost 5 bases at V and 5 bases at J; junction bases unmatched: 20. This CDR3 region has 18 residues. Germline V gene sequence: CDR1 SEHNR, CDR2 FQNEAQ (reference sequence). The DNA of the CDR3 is TGTGCCAGCAGCCCTGGCCCCCCTGGGGTAGCGGGTGTGGAGACCCAGTACTTC. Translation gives CASSPGPPGVAGVETQYF.

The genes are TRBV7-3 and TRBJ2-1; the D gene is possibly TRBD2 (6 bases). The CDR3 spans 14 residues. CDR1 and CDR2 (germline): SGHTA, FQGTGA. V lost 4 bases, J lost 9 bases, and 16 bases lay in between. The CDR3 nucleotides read TGTGCCAGCAGCTCAGGAGGGTATGTGGGTGAGCAGTTCTTC. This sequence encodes CASSSGGYVGEQFF.

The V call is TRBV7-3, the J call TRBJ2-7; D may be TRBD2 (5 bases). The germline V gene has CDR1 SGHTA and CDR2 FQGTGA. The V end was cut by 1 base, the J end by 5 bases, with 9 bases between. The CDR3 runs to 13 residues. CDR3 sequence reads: CASSLRGFDEQYF. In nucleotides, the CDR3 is TGTGCCAGCAGCTTAAGAGGGTTCGACGAGCAGTACTTC.

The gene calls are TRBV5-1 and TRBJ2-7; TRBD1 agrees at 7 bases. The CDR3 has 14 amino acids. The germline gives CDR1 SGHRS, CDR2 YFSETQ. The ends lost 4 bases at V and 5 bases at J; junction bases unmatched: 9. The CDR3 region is CASSGNRGSDEQYF. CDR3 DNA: TGCGCCAGCAGCGGTAACAGGGGTTCCGACGAGCAGTACTTC.

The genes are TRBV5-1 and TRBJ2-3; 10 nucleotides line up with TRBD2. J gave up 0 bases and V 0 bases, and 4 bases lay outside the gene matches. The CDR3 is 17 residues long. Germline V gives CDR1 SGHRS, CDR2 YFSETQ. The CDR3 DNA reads TGCGCCAGCAGCTTGGTGGCTAGCGGGAGCAGCACAGATACGCAGTATTTT. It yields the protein CASSLVASGSSTDTQYF.

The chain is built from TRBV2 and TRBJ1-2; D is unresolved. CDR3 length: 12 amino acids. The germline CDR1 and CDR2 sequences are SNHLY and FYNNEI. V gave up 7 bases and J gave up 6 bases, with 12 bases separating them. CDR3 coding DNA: TGTGCCAGCAACTTATACAGAGATGGCTACACCTTC. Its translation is CASNLYRDGYTF. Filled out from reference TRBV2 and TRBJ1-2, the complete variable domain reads EPEVTQTPSHQVTQMGQEVILRCVPISNHLYFYWYRQILGQKVEFLVSFYNNEISEKSEIFDDQFSVERPDGSNFTLKIRSTKLEDSAMYFCASNLYRDGYTFGSGTRLTVV.

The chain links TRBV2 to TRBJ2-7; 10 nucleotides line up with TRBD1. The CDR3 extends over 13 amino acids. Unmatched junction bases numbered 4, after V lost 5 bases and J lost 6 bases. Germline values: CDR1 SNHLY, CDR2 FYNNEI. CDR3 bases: TGTGCCAGCAGTCGGGACAGGGGCTTCGAGCAGTACTTC. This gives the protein CASSRDRGFEQYF.

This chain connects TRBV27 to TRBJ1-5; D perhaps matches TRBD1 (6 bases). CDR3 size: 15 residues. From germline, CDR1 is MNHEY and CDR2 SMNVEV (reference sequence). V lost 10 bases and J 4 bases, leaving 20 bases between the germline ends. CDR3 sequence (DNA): TGTGCCACCCAGAATAGGGGGAAGGGTAATCAGCCCCAGCATTTT. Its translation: CATQNRGKGNQPQHF.

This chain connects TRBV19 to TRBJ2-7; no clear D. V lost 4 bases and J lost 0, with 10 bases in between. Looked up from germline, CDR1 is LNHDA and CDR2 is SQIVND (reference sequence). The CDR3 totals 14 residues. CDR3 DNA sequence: TGTGCCAGTAGTAGTGCGACAATCTCCTACGAGCAGTACTTC. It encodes CASSSATISYEQYF.

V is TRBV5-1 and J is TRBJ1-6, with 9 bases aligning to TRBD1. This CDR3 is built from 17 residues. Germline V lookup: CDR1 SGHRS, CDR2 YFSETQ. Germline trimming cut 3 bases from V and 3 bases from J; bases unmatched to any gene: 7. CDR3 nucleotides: TGCGCCAGCAGCTCCGGGACAGGGAGGGACTATAATTCACCCCTCCACTTT. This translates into CASSSGTGRDYNSPLHF.

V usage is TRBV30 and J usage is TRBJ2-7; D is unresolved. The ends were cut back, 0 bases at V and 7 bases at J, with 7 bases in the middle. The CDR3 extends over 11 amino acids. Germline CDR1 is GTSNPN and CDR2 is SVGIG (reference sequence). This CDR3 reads CAWSVEWEQYF. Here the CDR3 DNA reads TGTGCCTGGAGTGTAGAGTGGGAGCAGTACTTC.

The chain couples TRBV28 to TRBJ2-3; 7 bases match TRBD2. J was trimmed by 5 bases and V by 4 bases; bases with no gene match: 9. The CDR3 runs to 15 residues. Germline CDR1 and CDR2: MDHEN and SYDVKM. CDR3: CASSSGGSSGDTQYF. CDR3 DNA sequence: TGTGCCAGCAGTTCTGGCGGGAGTTCAGGAGATACGCAGTATTTT.